This TCR beta chain was found in a study of T cells after posttransplantation cyclophosphamide. Profiled with immunoSEQ multiplex PCR; TCRdb holds only in-frame clones, not every one. The data contain under 35,000 clones, about 93% of them singletons. Study-wide points: Later blood repertoires were often dominated by clones from the donor CD8+ memory compartment.

A word on this clone: The antigen is undetermined.

Looked up from germline, CDR1 is LNHNV and CDR2 is YYDKDF (reference sequence). The CDR3 loop spans 16 amino acids. The ends lost 0 bases at V and 0 bases at J; junction bases unmatched: 4. The naive gate required viable CD3+CD4+ or CD3+CD8+ cells with CCR7+CD45RA+CD45RO-CD95-CD27+CD28+ phenotype. Peripheral blood was collected from the related graft donor on the marrow donation day. The gene calls are TRBV15 and TRBJ2-7, with 8 positions matching TRBD1. The receptor's source is a woman aged 55-69 years in good health, CMV-negative, and a related stem cell transplant donor. Sequencing was done on a sample of naive CD4+ T cells sorted from PBMCs. CDR3 bases: TGTGCCACCAGCAGAGAGTGGACAGGGAGCTCCTACGAGCAGTACTTC. As protein: CATSREWTGSSYEQYF.